Listed below are T cell receptor beta chains from one sample, sequenced in a study of cytomegalovirus exposure and HLA in healthy donors. This table comes from immunoSEQ multiplex PCR, and its TCRdb copy is limited to in-frame clones, with some not included. The repertoire shows 70,000 to 85,000 clones; the top ten hold 6.5% to 9%. Sequenced input: PBMCs. The receptors stem from a female donor in good health and CMV-seropositive. CDR3s include the opening cysteine and the closing phenylalanine or tryptophan. Fields, in order: CDR3 DNA, CDR3 protein, J gene, D gene, V gene. D genes are given only for firm matches.

CDR3 DNA: TGTGCCTGGAGCACCGGGGCTAGCGGAACCTACGAGCAGTACTTC
CDR3 protein: CAWSTGASGTYEQYF
J gene: TRBJ2-7
D gene: TRBD2
V gene: TRBV30

CDR3 DNA: TGTGCCAGCAAAAGACGAGGACAGCCTTCCACAGATACGCAGTATTTT
CDR3 protein: CASKRRGQPSTDTQYF
J gene: TRBJ2-3
D gene: -
V gene: TRBV2

CDR3 DNA: TGTGCCAGCAGGGGCGGGACAGCAACTAATGAAAAACTGTTTTTT
CDR3 protein: CASRGGTATNEKLFF
J gene: TRBJ1-4
D gene: TRBD1
V gene: TRBV28

CDR3 DNA: TGTGCCAGCAGCTCTAGCGGGGGGGCCGAGCATGAGCAGTTCTTC
CDR3 protein: CASSSSGGAEHEQFF
J gene: TRBJ2-1
D gene: TRBD2
V gene: TRBV5-5

CDR3 DNA: TGTGCCAGCAGTGAAGCGCGCCAGGGCGGCAATCAGCCCCAGCATTTT
CDR3 protein: CASSEARQGGNQPQHF
J gene: TRBJ1-5
D gene: -
V gene: TRBV6-1

CDR3 DNA: TGCAGCGTCCCTGCCTACAATGAGCAGTTCTTC
CDR3 protein: CSVPAYNEQFF
J gene: TRBJ2-1
D gene: -
V gene: TRBV29-1

CDR3 DNA: TGTGCCAGCAGCCCGACAGGAATCTTTGGAAACACCATATATTTT
CDR3 protein: CASSPTGIFGNTIYF
J gene: TRBJ1-3
D gene: -
V gene: TRBV7-2

CDR3 DNA: TGTGCCAGCAGTGAAGCGGCCGGGACTAGCGGGGGGCAATCTCGCTCTGGGGCCAACGTCCTGACTTTC
CDR3 protein: CASSEAAGTSGGQSRSGANVLTF
J gene: TRBJ2-6
D gene: TRBD2
V gene: TRBV6-1

CDR3 DNA: TGTGCCAGTAGTAGTTTCGTCACAGATACGCAGTATTTT
CDR3 protein: CASSSFVTDTQYF
J gene: TRBJ2-3
D gene: -
V gene: TRBV19

CDR3 DNA: TGTGCCAGCAGCTCTAGGGACTACAACAATGAGCAGTTCTTC
CDR3 protein: CASSSRDYNNEQFF
J gene: TRBJ2-1
D gene: TRBD2
V gene: TRBV7-9

CDR3 DNA: TGCGCCAGCAGCGATGGGACTAGCGGGATCACAGATACGCAGTATTTT
CDR3 protein: CASSDGTSGITDTQYF
J gene: TRBJ2-3
D gene: TRBD2
V gene: TRBV5-1

CDR3 DNA: TGCGCCAGCAGCCAAGGTGGACTAGCGGGGAACACCGGGGAGCTGTTTTTT
CDR3 protein: CASSQGGLAGNTGELFF
J gene: TRBJ2-2
D gene: TRBD2
V gene: TRBV4-1

CDR3 DNA: TGTGCCAGTAGTATGCAGGGGCCGGGCACTGAAGCTTTCTTT
CDR3 protein: CASSMQGPGTEAFF
J gene: TRBJ1-1
D gene: -
V gene: TRBV19

CDR3 DNA: TGTGCCAGCAACCCCGACTCCCTTTACGAGCAGTACTTC
CDR3 protein: CASNPDSLYEQYF
J gene: TRBJ2-7
D gene: -
V gene: TRBV2

CDR3 DNA: TGCGCCAGCAGCCAACCCGCGACAGGTTCTGTTAACTATGGCTACACCTTC
CDR3 protein: CASSQPATGSVNYGYTF
J gene: TRBJ1-2
D gene: -
V gene: TRBV4-1

CDR3 DNA: TGTGCCAGCAGTTTTCTAGCGGAAGAGACCCAGTACTTC
CDR3 protein: CASSFLAEETQYF
J gene: TRBJ2-5
D gene: TRBD2
V gene: TRBV28

CDR3 DNA: TGTGCCATCAGTTCGACGCAAGTCGAGCGGGGCGACTACGAGCAGTACTTC
CDR3 protein: CAISSTQVERGDYEQYF
J gene: TRBJ2-7
D gene: TRBD2
V gene: TRBV10-3

CDR3 DNA: TGTGCCAGTAGTATCCCGGGTCCGTATGGCTACACCTTC
CDR3 protein: CASSIPGPYGYTF
J gene: TRBJ1-2
D gene: -
V gene: TRBV19

CDR3 DNA: TGCGCCAGCAGCTCCCGGGACAGCGAAAGAATGAACACTGAAGCTTTCTTT
CDR3 protein: CASSSRDSERMNTEAFF
J gene: TRBJ1-1
D gene: TRBD1
V gene: TRBV5-1

CDR3 DNA: TGCAGCGTTGGAGGAGGGGCTGAAGCTTTCTTT
CDR3 protein: CSVGGGAEAFF
J gene: TRBJ1-1
D gene: -
V gene: TRBV29-1

CDR3 DNA: TGTGCCAGCACCCGAGGCTTAGCGCGGTCCTACGAGCAGTACTTC
CDR3 protein: CASTRGLARSYEQYF
J gene: TRBJ2-7
D gene: -
V gene: TRBV28

CDR3 DNA: TGTGCCAGCAGCTTCTCCAGCGGGGTATACCAAGAGACCCAGTACTTC
CDR3 protein: CASSFSSGVYQETQYF
J gene: TRBJ2-5
D gene: TRBD2
V gene: TRBV5-4

CDR3 DNA: TGTGCCAGCAGTGAAAGGGGCGGCAGGGGGGACTACAATGAGCAGTTCTTC
CDR3 protein: CASSERGGRGDYNEQFF
J gene: TRBJ2-1
D gene: -
V gene: TRBV25-1

CDR3 DNA: TGTGCCAGTAGTTTGCGGGGTGGAGGGGAGCTGTTTTTT
CDR3 protein: CASSLRGGGELFF
J gene: TRBJ2-2
D gene: -
V gene: TRBV19

CDR3 DNA: TGTGCCAGCAGCTTAGCCGGGGTCACCTACGAGCAGTACTTC
CDR3 protein: CASSLAGVTYEQYF
J gene: TRBJ2-7
D gene: -
V gene: TRBV7-2

CDR3 DNA: TGTGCCAGCAGCTCCAGTGGGGCGTATGGCTACACCTTC
CDR3 protein: CASSSSGAYGYTF
J gene: TRBJ1-2
D gene: -
V gene: TRBV5-4

CDR3 DNA: TGCGCCAGCAGCCAAGAAGGGACTTCCTACGAGCAGTACTTC
CDR3 protein: CASSQEGTSYEQYF
J gene: TRBJ2-7
D gene: -
V gene: TRBV4-1

CDR3 DNA: TGTGCCTGGAGTGTACGGTATGGCTACACCTTC
CDR3 protein: CAWSVRYGYTF
J gene: TRBJ1-2
D gene: -
V gene: TRBV30

CDR3 DNA: TGTGCCAGCAGCCAAGATGGGAGGCAAGAGACCCAGTACTTC
CDR3 protein: CASSQDGRQETQYF
J gene: TRBJ2-5
D gene: -
V gene: TRBV4-2

CDR3 DNA: TGTGCCAGCAGCTTAGCGCATGGCGGCCAAGAGACCCAGTACTTC
CDR3 protein: CASSLAHGGQETQYF
J gene: TRBJ2-5
D gene: -
V gene: TRBV7-9

CDR3 DNA: TGCGCCAGCAGCTTGGGCCCCAACAGGGGGCCCACTGAAGCTTTCTTT
CDR3 protein: CASSLGPNRGPTEAFF
J gene: TRBJ1-1
D gene: TRBD1
V gene: TRBV5-1

CDR3 DNA: TGTGCCAGCAGCCCTGGACAGTTACTGAACTATGGCTACACCTTC
CDR3 protein: CASSPGQLLNYGYTF
J gene: TRBJ1-2
D gene: -
V gene: TRBV7-9

CDR3 DNA: TGTGCCAGTTGCCCCGGAGCCCTTGCAACTAATGAAAAACTGTTTTTT
CDR3 protein: CASCPGALATNEKLFF
J gene: TRBJ1-4
D gene: -
V gene: TRBV19

CDR3 DNA: TGTGCCAGCAGCTTGGGAAACAGGTTTGGTGAAAAACTGTTTTTT
CDR3 protein: CASSLGNRFGEKLFF
J gene: TRBJ1-4
D gene: -
V gene: TRBV7-9

CDR3 DNA: TGTGCCTGGAGTGTGGGGCCCAACCCCAGCTCCTACAATGAGCAGTTCTTC
CDR3 protein: CAWSVGPNPSSYNEQFF
J gene: TRBJ2-1
D gene: -
V gene: TRBV30

CDR3 DNA: TGTGCCAGCATAGAGGGAATGGCTGGGGCCAACGTCCTGACTTTC
CDR3 protein: CASIEGMAGANVLTF
J gene: TRBJ2-6
D gene: -
V gene: TRBV6-1

CDR3 DNA: TGTGCCAGCAGTTTAGTACGGGGGATCTCCTACGAGCAGTACTTC
CDR3 protein: CASSLVRGISYEQYF
J gene: TRBJ2-7
D gene: -
V gene: TRBV27

CDR3 DNA: TGTGCCAGCAGTTACGATCTTACCGGGGTGGTATCACCCCTCCACTTT
CDR3 protein: CASSYDLTGVVSPLHF
J gene: TRBJ1-6
D gene: -
V gene: TRBV6-6

CDR3 DNA: TGCGCCAGCAGCCAAGATCCCGGGACAGAGGTGGGTGAAGCTTTCTTT
CDR3 protein: CASSQDPGTEVGEAFF
J gene: TRBJ1-1
D gene: TRBD1
V gene: TRBV4-3

CDR3 DNA: TGTGCCAGTAGTATCCTGGGGGGCTATGGCTACACCTTC
CDR3 protein: CASSILGGYGYTF
J gene: TRBJ1-2
D gene: -
V gene: TRBV19

CDR3 DNA: TGTGCCATTCTGACTAGCGGTTACAATGAGCAGTTCTTC
CDR3 protein: CAILTSGYNEQFF
J gene: TRBJ2-1
D gene: TRBD2
V gene: TRBV2

CDR3 DNA: TGTGCCAGCAGCTCTTTCCGGCTCACAGCCCAGGCCTTTGGATCGGTAGCTTTCTTT
CDR3 protein: CASSSFRLTAQAFGSVAFF
J gene: TRBJ1-1
D gene: -
V gene: TRBV7-2

CDR3 DNA: TGTGCCAGCAGTATCCGAGAGAACACTGAAGCTTTCTTT
CDR3 protein: CASSIRENTEAFF
J gene: TRBJ1-1
D gene: -
V gene: TRBV27